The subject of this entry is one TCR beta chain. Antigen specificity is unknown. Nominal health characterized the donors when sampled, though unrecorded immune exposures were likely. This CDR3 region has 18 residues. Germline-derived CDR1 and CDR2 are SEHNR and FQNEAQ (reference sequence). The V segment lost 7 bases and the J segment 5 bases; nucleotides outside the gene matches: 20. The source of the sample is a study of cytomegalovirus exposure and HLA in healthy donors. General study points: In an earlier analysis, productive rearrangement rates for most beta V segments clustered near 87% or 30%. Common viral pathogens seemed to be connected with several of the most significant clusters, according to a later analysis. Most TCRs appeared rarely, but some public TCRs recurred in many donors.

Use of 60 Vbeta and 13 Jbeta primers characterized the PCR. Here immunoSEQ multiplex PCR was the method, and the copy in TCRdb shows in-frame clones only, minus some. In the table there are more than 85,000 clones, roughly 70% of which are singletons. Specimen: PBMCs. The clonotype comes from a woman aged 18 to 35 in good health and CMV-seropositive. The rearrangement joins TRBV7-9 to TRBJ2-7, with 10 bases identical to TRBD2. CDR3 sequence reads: CASNLEASGSSPRDEQYF. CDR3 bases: TGTGCCAGCAACCTAGAGGCTAGCGGGAGTTCCCCAAGGGACGAGCAGTACTTC.